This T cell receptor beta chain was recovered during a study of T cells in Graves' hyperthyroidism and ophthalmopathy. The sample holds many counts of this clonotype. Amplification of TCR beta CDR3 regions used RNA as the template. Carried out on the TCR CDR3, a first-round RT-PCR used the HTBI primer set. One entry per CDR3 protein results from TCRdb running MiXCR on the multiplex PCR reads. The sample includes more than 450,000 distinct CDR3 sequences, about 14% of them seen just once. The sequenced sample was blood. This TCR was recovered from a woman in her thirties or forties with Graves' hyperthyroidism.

The CDR3 sequence is CASSFAWDNEQFF. DNA of the CDR3: TGTGCCAGCAGTTTTGCCTGGGACAATGAGCAGTTCTTC. The chain employs TRBV28 and TRBJ2-1; D call uncertain. This CDR3 is built from 13 residues. Trimming pared 3 bases from V and 5 bases from J, leaving 8 bases between. Germline CDR1 is MDHEN and CDR2 is SYDVKM.